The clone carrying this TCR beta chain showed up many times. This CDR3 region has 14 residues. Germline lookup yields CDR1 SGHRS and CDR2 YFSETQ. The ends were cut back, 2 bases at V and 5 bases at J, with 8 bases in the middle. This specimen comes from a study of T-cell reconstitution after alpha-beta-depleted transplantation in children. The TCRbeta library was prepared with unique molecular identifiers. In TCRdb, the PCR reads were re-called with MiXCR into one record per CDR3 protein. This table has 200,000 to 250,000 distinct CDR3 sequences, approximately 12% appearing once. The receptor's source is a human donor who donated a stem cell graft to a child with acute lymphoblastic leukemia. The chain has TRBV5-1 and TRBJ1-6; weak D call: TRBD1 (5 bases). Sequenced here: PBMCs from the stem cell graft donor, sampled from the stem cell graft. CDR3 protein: CASSFARDNSPLHF. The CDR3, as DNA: TGCGCCAGCAGCTTCGCCAGGGATAATTCACCCCTCCACTTT.